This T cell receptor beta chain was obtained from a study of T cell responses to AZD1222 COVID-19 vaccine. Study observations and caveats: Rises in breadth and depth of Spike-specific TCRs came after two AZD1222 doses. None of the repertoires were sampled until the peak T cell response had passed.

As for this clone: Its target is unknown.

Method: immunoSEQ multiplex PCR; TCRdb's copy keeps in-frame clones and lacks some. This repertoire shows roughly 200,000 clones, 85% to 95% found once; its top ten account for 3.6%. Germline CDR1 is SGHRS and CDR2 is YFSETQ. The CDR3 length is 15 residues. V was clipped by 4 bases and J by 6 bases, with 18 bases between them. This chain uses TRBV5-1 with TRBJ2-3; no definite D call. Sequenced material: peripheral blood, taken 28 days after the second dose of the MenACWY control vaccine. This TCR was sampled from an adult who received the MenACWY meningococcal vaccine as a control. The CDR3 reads CASSRSAGVGDTQYF. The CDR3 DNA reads TGCGCCAGCAGCCGTTCCGCCGGAGTCGGGGATACGCAGTATTTT.